This passage covers 20 T cell receptor beta chains from one sample sequenced in a study of cytomegalovirus exposure and HLA in healthy donors. Assay used: immunoSEQ multiplex PCR; TCRdb lists only in-frame clones, some missing. The sample includes approximately 76,000 clones, around 94% seen only once; the top ten take over 2%. The sample was PBMCs. Receptors originate from a woman aged 18-29 years in good health and CMV-seronegative.

The chain couples TRBV19 to TRBJ2-1; 10 bases line up with TRBD2. Looked up from germline, CDR1 is LNHDA and CDR2 is SQIVND (reference sequence). The CDR3 has 14 residues. J was trimmed by 7 bases and V by 7 bases; bases with no gene match: 7. The CDR3 spells CASIAAGGRNEQFF. In nucleotides, the CDR3 is TGTGCCAGTATTGCAGCGGGAGGGCGGAATGAGCAGTTCTTC.

The V and J genes are TRBV6-5 and TRBJ1-2, with 12 bases matching TRBD1. Trimming cost V 2 bases and J 6 bases; bases outside gene matches: 4. Looked up from germline, CDR1 is MNHEY and CDR2 is SVGAGI. The CDR3 sequence is 15 residues long. CDR3 nucleotide sequence: TGTGCCAGCAGTTACACCGGGACAGGGGGCGATGGCTACACCTTC. Amino acids: CASSYTGTGGDGYTF.

The CDR3 region has the DNA TGTGCCAGCAGGGGGACACCTTCACTTCTAGAGACCCAGTACTTC. It is translated as CASRGTPSLLETQYF. The chain combines TRBV7-6 with TRBJ2-5; D possibly corresponds to TRBD1 (6 bases). The CDR3 totals 15 residues. Deletions cut 6 bases from V and 4 bases from J, with 18 bases between. CDR1 SGHVS and CDR2 FNYEAQ come from the germline V gene.

The gene calls are TRBV2 and TRBJ2-1; tentative D call: TRBD2 (6 bases). Germline V lookup: CDR1 SNHLY, CDR2 FYNNEI. This CDR3 region has 19 residues. The V end lost 7 bases, the J end lost 0 bases, and 25 bases lay between the germline ends. CDR3 region: CASIRPWDSTSSSYNEQFF. In nucleotides, the CDR3 is TGTGCCAGCATTAGGCCTTGGGACTCTACATCGAGCTCCTACAATGAGCAGTTCTTC.

The chain recombines TRBV7-9 with TRBJ2-5; no reliable D call. Germline V gene data show CDR1 as SEHNR and CDR2 as FQNEAQ (reference sequence). V gave up 1 base and J gave up 3 bases, with 9 bases separating them. The CDR3 length is 14 residues. The chain's CDR3 is CASSLGYREETQYF. Here the CDR3 DNA reads TGTGCCAGCAGCTTAGGTTATCGAGAAGAGACCCAGTACTTC. Together with reference TRBV7-9 and TRBJ2-5, the CDR3 gives the full variable domain: DTGVSQNPRHKITKRGQNVTFRCDPISEHNRLYWYRQTLGQGPEFLTYFQNEAQLEKSRLLSDRFSAERPKGSFSTLEIQRTEQGDSAMYLCASSLGYREETQYFGPGTRLLVL.

This rearrangement joins TRBV7-9 to TRBJ2-2, with 9 bases lining up with TRBD2. CDR1 is SEHNR, CDR2 FQNEAQ, per germline (reference sequence). CDR3 length: 16 amino acids. The junction had 4 bases not matched to a gene; V was cut back by 1 base and J by 4 bases. The CDR3 loop reads CASSLVAGGITGELFF. In DNA, the CDR3 is TGTGCCAGCAGCTTAGTCGCGGGAGGGATCACCGGGGAGCTGTTTTTT.

The chain has TRBV2 and TRBJ2-3; 10 nucleotides line up with TRBD1. Germline assignment: CDR1 SNHLY and CDR2 FYNNEI. V lost 6 bases to trimming and J lost 6 bases; unmatched junction nucleotides: 6. The CDR3 runs 14 residues. The CDR3 DNA is TGTGCCAGCAGCCGAGGGACAGGGGTGGATACGCAGTATTTT. As protein: CASSRGTGVDTQYF. Variable domain in full (rest from reference TRBV2 and TRBJ2-3): EPEVTQTPSHQVTQMGQEVILRCVPISNHLYFYWYRQILGQKVEFLVSFYNNEISEKSEIFDDQFSVERPDGSNFTLKIRSTKLEDSAMYFCASSRGTGVDTQYFGPGTRLTVL.

This chain connects TRBV28 to TRBJ2-1; 10 nucleotides align to TRBD2. V shed 3 bases, J shed 8 bases, and the junction held 7 bases outside the gene matches. Germline V lookup: CDR1 MDHEN, CDR2 SYDVKM. The CDR3 is made up of 15 amino acids. Here the CDR3 reads CASSFTAGGDDEQFF. CDR3 DNA sequence: TGTGCCAGCAGTTTCACAGCGGGAGGGGACGATGAGCAGTTCTTC.

By frequency in the sample, this clone is medium-sized. This rearrangement joins TRBV5-1 to TRBJ2-7; 10 bases are a match to TRBD1. The germline gives CDR1 SGHRS, CDR2 YFSETQ. Losses at the gene ends were 4 bases for V and 1 base for J; bases not matched to a gene: 8. The CDR3 totals 16 residues. Written as DNA, the CDR3 is TGCGCCAGCAGCCAGGGACAGGGGATGACATCCTACGAGCAGTACTTC. This gives the protein CASSQGQGMTSYEQYF.

The CDR3 sequence is CASSPTGGSGGYGYTF. In DNA form, the CDR3 reads TGTGCCAGCAGTCCAACAGGGGGCAGTGGGGGCTATGGCTACACCTTC. The chain carries TRBV6-6 and TRBJ1-2; 9 bases agree with TRBD1. The CDR3 sequence is 16 residues long. Germline values: CDR1 MNHNY, CDR2 SVGAGI (reference sequence). The junction had 11 bases not matched to a gene; V was cut back by 5 bases and J by 4 bases.

The chain is built from TRBV11-2 and TRBJ2-7; 7 bases line up with TRBD2. The CDR3 consists of 14 residues. Trimming cost V 5 bases and J 1 base; bases outside gene matches: 5. Germline CDR1 and CDR2: SGHAT and FQNNGV. CDR3 sequence: CASSAGTISYEQYF. Here the CDR3 DNA reads TGTGCCAGCAGCGCCGGGACTATATCCTACGAGCAGTACTTC.

The J gene is TRBJ2-7, the V gene TRBV4-2; 7 positions match TRBD2. This CDR3 has 16 residues. Germline CDR1 LGHNA, CDR2 YNFKEQ. The trim removed 5 bases at V and 4 bases at J, leaving 14 bases unmatched. CDR3 loop: CASSSTEGGERYEQYF. The CDR3 coding sequence is TGTGCCAGCAGCAGCACCGAGGGAGGGGAAAGGTACGAGCAGTACTTC.

The V gene is TRBV4-3, the J gene TRBJ2-3; 9 bases are shared with TRBD1. CDR3 length: 16 amino acids. The V and J ends lost 4 bases and 4 bases, in that order; junction bases with no gene match: 9. The germline V gene encodes CDR1 LGHNA and CDR2 YSLEER. This chain's CDR3 is CASSPTHRGLADTQYF. The DNA of the CDR3 is TGCGCCAGCAGCCCTACACACAGGGGGCTGGCAGATACGCAGTATTTT.

The rearrangement joins TRBV28 to TRBJ2-1, with TRBD1 identical over 9 bases. The ends lost 6 bases at V and 8 bases at J; junction bases unmatched: 11. The CDR3 length is 15 residues. In germline, CDR1 is MDHEN, CDR2 SYDVKM. Here the CDR3 DNA reads TGTGCCAGCAGCCCCCACCGGACAGGGGTGGATGAGCAGTTCTTC. As protein: CASSPHRTGVDEQFF.

The chain couples TRBV27 to TRBJ2-5; 10 bases agree with TRBD2. The CDR3 extends over 14 amino acids. Looked up from germline, CDR1 is MNHEY and CDR2 is SMNVEV (reference sequence). V was clipped by 6 bases and J by 2 bases; unmatched bases: 3. CDR3 nucleotides: TGTGCCAGCAGCCTACTAGCGGGACAAGAGACCCAGTACTTC. Its protein product is CASSLLAGQETQYF.

The chain recombines TRBV5-1 with TRBJ1-3; D uncertain. Trimming shortened V by 4 bases and J by 8 bases, and 19 bases separated the two germline ends. Looked up from germline, CDR1 is SGHRS and CDR2 is YFSETQ. The CDR3 consists of 15 residues. CDR3 bases: TGCGCCAGCAGCACTACATGGATATGGTTAGACACCATATATTTT. Its protein is CASSTTWIWLDTIYF.

V usage is TRBV27 and J usage is TRBJ2-3, with D perhaps TRBD2 (5 bases). Germline V gives CDR1 MNHEY, CDR2 SMNVEV (reference sequence). Trimming left V 3 bases short and J 4 bases short, with 17 bases between. CDR3 length: 16 amino acids. CDR3 sequence: CASSFVSGLTPDTQYF. DNA of the CDR3: TGTGCCAGCAGTTTTGTCTCCGGACTGACGCCAGATACGCAGTATTTT.

The chain is built from TRBV19 and TRBJ1-5; possibly TRBD1 for D (5 bases). CDR3 size: 16 residues. The V and J ends lost 3 bases and 2 bases respectively, with 14 bases between them. CDR1 is LNHDA and CDR2 is SQIVND in the germline V gene (reference sequence). The CDR3 DNA follows: TGTGCCAGTAGTATTATACGGGGGGATGGCAATCAGCCCCAGCATTTT. Translated: CASSIIRGDGNQPQHF.

This chain joins TRBV7-9 and TRBJ2-7, with TRBD1 identical over 7 bases. Trimming removed 5 bases from V and 2 bases from J; junction bases left unmatched: 15. Germline CDR1 reads SEHNR; CDR2 reads FQNEAQ (reference sequence). CDR3 length: 17 residues. DNA of the CDR3: TGTGCCAGCAGCCAGCCCCCCCACAGGGGCAAACCCTACGAGCAGTACTTC. Translating gives CASSQPPHRGKPYEQYF. The variable domain in full, with the rest retrieved from reference TRBV7-9 and TRBJ2-7, is DTGVSQNPRHKITKRGQNVTFRCDPISEHNRLYWYRQTLGQGPEFLTYFQNEAQLEKSRLLSDRFSAERPKGSFSTLEIQRTEQGDSAMYLCASSQPPHRGKPYEQYFGPGTRLTVT.

V gene TRBV19 combines with J gene TRBJ2-7; TRBD1 might be the D (6 bases). V was clipped by 4 bases and J by 5 bases, with 15 bases between them. The CDR3 has 14 residues. Germline V gene sequence: CDR1 LNHDA, CDR2 SQIVND (reference sequence). The CDR3 here is CASSTQQGFDEQYF. DNA for the CDR3: TGTGCCAGTAGTACCCAACAGGGATTCGACGAGCAGTACTTC. The full variable domain, its missing parts supplied by reference TRBV19 and TRBJ2-7, is DGGITQSPKYLFRKEGQNVTLSCEQNLNHDAMYWYRQDPGQGLRLIYYSQIVNDFQKGDIAEGYSVSREKKESFPLTVTSAQKNPTAFYLCASSTQQGFDEQYFGPGTRLTVT.